The rows below give T cell receptor beta chains drawn from one sample of a study of T cells expressing NK-cell markers. Each CDR3 protein gets one entry in TCRdb, which reprocessed the 5' RACE reads and gives no DNA. The table for this sample gives fewer than 400,000 distinct CDR3 sequences. Material for sequencing was blood T cells: a sorted CD56 or NKG2C T cell subset, CD4+ or CD8+ T cells, or bulk PBMC T cells (not recorded which). The receptors originated from a woman in her forties or fifties in good health. The CDR3 runs from the conserved cysteine through the conserved F or W.

j_call,v_call,cdr3_aa
TRBJ2-2,TRBV3-1,CASSQGIGGRTGELFF
TRBJ2-2,TRBV25-1,CASSDLTGGANTGELFF
TRBJ2-3,TRBV10-3,CATVAAGTDTQYF
TRBJ2-3,TRBV6-5,CASSTIGGKADTQYF
TRBJ2-4,TRBV9,CASSLSGQGGNIQYF
TRBJ1-2,TRBV12-3/TRBV12-4,CASSLGQANYGYTF
TRBJ1-1,TRBV5-1,CASSQRTAAEAFF
TRBJ2-3,TRBV19,CASRGPGQGTDTQYF
TRBJ1-2,TRBV4-1,CASTPSQGRAGYTF
TRBJ2-5,TRBV5-1,CASTPGTEETQYF
TRBJ2-1,TRBV3-1,CASSLRTSGGYNEQFF
TRBJ1-3,TRBV24-1,CATSDLRHGNTIYF
TRBJ1-4,TRBV9,CASSVGNANEKLFF
TRBJ2-2,TRBV6-1,CASIGLLGELFF
TRBJ2-7,TRBV19,CASGPRDPRGEQYF
TRBJ1-1,TRBV7-8,CASSLGGGAEAFF
TRBJ2-1,TRBV4-1,CASSQASAHYSYNEQFF
TRBJ1-2,TRBV18,CASSPGFSSNYGYTF
TRBJ2-1,TRBV24-1,CATGGNYNEQFF
TRBJ2-1,TRBV21-1,CASSQTRIPNEQFF
TRBJ1-2,TRBV12-3/TRBV12-4,CASSLEGYGYTF
TRBJ1-2,TRBV24-1,CATSDFSEGYTF
TRBJ1-3,TRBV9,CASSDQGETSGNTIYF
TRBJ2-1,TRBV5-6,CASSLGSGWNEQFF
TRBJ2-1,TRBV20-1,CSASDRGGHNEQFF
TRBJ2-1,TRBV9,CASSQWGLTYNEQFF
TRBJ2-2,TRBV24-1,CATRNRNTGELFF
TRBJ2-1,TRBV24-1,CATSAPGAGRGYNEQFF
TRBJ2-7,TRBV7-6,CASSPGTGKAYEQYF
TRBJ2-7,TRBV4-2,CASSQLAGDEYEQYF